This T cell receptor (beta chain) appears in the sequencing data of a study of CD8+ T cells in alopecia areata. Regarding the study as a whole: Clonality exceeded that of normal scalp in lesional scalp, most notably in alopecia totalis/universalis.

Sequencing used cDNA as its template, made by extracting RNA and reverse transcribing it. Clones were sequenced by immunoSEQ multiplex PCR, and TCRdb holds only the in-frame ones, with some missing. The sample lists fewer than 40,000 clones, about two thirds occurring once. Deletions cut 5 bases from V and 11 bases from J, with 27 bases between. Germline CDR1 is SGHAT and CDR2 is FQNNGV. The CDR3 length is 16 residues. A remark on this clone: Its antigen is undetermined.

This receptor was identified in a human donor with alopecia areata. The chain uses TRBV11-2 and TRBJ2-5; D might be TRBD2 (5 bases). Sequenced sample: NKG2D-high CD8+ T cells sorted from blood. This CDR3 is CASSKGIQRWVWEQYF. In DNA, the CDR3 is TGTGCCAGCAGCAAAGGGATTCAGCGATGGGTTTGGGAGCAGTACTTC.